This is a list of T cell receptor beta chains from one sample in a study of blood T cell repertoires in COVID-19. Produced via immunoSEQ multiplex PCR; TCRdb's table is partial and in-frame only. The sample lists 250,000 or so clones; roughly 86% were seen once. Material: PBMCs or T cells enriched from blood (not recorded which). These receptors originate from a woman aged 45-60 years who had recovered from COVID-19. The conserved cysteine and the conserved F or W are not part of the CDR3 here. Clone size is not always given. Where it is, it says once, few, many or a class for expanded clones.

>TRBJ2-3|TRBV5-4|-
ASRGTLNTDTQY
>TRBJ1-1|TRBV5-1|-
ASSLDASGTEAF
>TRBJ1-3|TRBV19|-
ASSLQGSGNTIY
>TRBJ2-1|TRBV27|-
ASSFGSGRLAYNEQF
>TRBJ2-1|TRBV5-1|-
ARIAGGPVNEQF
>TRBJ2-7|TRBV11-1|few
ASSWLGGQPYEQY
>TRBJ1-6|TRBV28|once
ASRSGRSYNSPLH
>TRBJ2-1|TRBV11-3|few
ASSPRDRGLYNEQF
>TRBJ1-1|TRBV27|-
ASSLLGRTVTEAF
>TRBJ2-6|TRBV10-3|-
AISAGVGPGANVLT
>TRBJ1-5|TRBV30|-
AWSSGNNQPQH